This T cell receptor beta chain was captured in a study of T cells in Graves' hyperthyroidism and ophthalmopathy. This clonotype has just a few counts. Antigen specificity is unknown. Findings of the study overall: Blood also carried most thyroid clonotypes expanded above 0.001.

The CDR3 has 14 amino acids. Trimming shortened V by 4 bases and J by 2 bases, and 9 bases separated the two germline ends. Amplified regions were TCR beta CDR3 sequences from RNA transcripts. An initial round of RT-PCR targeting the TCR CDR3 relied on the HTBI primer set. TCRdb ran MiXCR on the multiplex PCR reads and lists one entry per CDR3 protein. Of hundreds of thousands of distinct CDR3 sequences in the sample, about 15% were seen once. This clonotype originated in a woman aged 18-29 years with Graves' hyperthyroidism. The chain links TRBV12-3 or TRBV12-4 to TRBJ1-3; tentatively, D is TRBD1 (5 bases). The sequenced sample was blood. Here the CDR3 reads CASSSGIAGNTIYF. As DNA, the CDR3 is TGTGCCAGCAGTTCAGGGATTGCTGGAAACACCATATATTTT.